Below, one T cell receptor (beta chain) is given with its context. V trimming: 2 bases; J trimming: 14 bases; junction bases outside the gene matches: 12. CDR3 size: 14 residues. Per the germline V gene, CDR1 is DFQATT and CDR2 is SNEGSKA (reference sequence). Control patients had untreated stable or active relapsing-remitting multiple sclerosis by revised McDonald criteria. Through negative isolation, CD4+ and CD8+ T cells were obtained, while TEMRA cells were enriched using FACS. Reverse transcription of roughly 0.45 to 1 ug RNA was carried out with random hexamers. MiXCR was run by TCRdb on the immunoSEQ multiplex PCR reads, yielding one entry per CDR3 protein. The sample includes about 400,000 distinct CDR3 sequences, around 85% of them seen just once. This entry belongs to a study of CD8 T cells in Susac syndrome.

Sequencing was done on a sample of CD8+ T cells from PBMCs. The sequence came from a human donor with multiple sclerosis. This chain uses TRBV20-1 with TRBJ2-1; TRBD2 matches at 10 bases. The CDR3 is CSARMGLASPGEFF. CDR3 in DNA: TGCAGTGCTAGAATGGGACTAGCGTCTCCCGGGGAGTTCTTC.